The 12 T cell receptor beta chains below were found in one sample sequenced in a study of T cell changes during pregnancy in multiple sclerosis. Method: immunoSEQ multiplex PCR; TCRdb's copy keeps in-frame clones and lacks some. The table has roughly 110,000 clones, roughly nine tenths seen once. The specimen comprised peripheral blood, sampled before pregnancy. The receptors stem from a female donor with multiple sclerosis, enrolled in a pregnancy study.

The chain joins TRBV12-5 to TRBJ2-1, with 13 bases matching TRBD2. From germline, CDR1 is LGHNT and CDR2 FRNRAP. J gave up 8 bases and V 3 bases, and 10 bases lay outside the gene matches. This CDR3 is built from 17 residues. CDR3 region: CASGFSPTSGRLDEQFF. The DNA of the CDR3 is TGTGCTAGTGGTTTTTCGCCGACTAGCGGGAGGCTAGATGAGCAGTTCTTC.

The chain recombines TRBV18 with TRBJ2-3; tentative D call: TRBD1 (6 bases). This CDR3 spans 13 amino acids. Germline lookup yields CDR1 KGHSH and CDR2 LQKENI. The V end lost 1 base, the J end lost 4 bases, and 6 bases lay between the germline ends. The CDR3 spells CASSPQGADTQYF. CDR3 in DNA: TGTGCCAGCTCACCACAGGGGGCAGATACGCAGTATTTT.

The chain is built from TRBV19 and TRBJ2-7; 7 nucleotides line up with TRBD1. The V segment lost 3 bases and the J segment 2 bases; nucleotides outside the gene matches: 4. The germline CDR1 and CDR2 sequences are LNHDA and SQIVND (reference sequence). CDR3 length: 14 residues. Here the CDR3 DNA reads TGTGCCAGTAGTATCGGGACAGTTACCTACGAGCAGTACTTC. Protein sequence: CASSIGTVTYEQYF.

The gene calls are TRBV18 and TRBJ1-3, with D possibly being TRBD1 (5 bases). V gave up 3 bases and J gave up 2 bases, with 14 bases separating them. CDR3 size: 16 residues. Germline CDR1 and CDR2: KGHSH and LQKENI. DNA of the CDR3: TGTGCCAGCTCACCGATAGACGGGGGTACTGGAAACACCATATATTTT. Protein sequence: CASSPIDGGTGNTIYF.

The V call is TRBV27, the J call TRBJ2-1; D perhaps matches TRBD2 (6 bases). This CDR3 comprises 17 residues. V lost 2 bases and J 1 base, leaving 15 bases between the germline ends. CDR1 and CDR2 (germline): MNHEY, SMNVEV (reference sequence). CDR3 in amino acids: CASSLTRLVRSYNEQFF. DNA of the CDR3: TGTGCCAGCAGTTTAACGAGACTAGTCCGATCCTACAATGAGCAGTTCTTC.

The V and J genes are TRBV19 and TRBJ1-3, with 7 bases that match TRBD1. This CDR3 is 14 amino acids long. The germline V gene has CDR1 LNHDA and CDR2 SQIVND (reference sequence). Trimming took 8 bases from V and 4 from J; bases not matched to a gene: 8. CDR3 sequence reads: CASLLGGVGNTIYF. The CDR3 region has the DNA TGTGCCAGTCTCTTAGGGGGCGTCGGAAACACCATATATTTT.

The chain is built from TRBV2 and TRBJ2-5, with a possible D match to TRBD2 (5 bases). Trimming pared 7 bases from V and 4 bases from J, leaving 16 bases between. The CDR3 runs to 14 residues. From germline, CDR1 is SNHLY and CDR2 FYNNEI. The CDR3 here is CASMGNRDGETQYF. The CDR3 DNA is TGTGCCAGCATGGGAAACCGGGATGGAGAGACCCAGTACTTC.

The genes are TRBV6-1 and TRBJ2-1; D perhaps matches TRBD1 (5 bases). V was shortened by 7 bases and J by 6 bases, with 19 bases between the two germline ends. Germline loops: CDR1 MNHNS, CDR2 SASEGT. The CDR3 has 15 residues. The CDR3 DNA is TGTGCCAGCACTCTCCTGGCGGACACCGGCAATGAGCAGTTCTTC. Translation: CASTLLADTGNEQFF.

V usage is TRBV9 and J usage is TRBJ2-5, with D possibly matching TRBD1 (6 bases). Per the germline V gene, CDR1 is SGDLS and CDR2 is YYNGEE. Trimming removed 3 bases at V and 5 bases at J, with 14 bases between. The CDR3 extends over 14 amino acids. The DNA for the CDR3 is TGTGCCAGCAGCGACCTCAGGGGTGGGGAGACCCAGTACTTC. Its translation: CASSDLRGGETQYF.

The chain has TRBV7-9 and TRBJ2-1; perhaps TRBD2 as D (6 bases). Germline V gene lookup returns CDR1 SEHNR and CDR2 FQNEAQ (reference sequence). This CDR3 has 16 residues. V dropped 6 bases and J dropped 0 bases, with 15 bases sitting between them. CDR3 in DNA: TGTGCCAGCAGATCGACTGGGGGGAGCTCCTACAATGAGCAGTTCTTC. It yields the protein CASRSTGGSSYNEQFF.

The chain's CDR3 is CASTDRGKFYGYTF. Here the CDR3 DNA reads TGTGCCAGCACCGACAGGGGTAAATTCTATGGCTACACCTTC. The chain couples TRBV16 to TRBJ1-2, with 8 bases aligning to TRBD1. The length of the CDR3 is 14 residues. Germline assignment: CDR1 KGHSY and CDR2 FQNENV. V shed 7 bases, J shed 4 bases, and the junction held 8 bases outside the gene matches.

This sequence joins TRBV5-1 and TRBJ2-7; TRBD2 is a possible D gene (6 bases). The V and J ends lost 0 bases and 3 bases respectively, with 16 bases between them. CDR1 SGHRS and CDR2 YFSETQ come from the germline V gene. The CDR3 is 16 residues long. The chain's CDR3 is CASSLVLPGGNYEQYF. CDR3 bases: TGCGCCAGCAGCTTGGTTCTCCCCGGGGGAAACTACGAGCAGTACTTC.